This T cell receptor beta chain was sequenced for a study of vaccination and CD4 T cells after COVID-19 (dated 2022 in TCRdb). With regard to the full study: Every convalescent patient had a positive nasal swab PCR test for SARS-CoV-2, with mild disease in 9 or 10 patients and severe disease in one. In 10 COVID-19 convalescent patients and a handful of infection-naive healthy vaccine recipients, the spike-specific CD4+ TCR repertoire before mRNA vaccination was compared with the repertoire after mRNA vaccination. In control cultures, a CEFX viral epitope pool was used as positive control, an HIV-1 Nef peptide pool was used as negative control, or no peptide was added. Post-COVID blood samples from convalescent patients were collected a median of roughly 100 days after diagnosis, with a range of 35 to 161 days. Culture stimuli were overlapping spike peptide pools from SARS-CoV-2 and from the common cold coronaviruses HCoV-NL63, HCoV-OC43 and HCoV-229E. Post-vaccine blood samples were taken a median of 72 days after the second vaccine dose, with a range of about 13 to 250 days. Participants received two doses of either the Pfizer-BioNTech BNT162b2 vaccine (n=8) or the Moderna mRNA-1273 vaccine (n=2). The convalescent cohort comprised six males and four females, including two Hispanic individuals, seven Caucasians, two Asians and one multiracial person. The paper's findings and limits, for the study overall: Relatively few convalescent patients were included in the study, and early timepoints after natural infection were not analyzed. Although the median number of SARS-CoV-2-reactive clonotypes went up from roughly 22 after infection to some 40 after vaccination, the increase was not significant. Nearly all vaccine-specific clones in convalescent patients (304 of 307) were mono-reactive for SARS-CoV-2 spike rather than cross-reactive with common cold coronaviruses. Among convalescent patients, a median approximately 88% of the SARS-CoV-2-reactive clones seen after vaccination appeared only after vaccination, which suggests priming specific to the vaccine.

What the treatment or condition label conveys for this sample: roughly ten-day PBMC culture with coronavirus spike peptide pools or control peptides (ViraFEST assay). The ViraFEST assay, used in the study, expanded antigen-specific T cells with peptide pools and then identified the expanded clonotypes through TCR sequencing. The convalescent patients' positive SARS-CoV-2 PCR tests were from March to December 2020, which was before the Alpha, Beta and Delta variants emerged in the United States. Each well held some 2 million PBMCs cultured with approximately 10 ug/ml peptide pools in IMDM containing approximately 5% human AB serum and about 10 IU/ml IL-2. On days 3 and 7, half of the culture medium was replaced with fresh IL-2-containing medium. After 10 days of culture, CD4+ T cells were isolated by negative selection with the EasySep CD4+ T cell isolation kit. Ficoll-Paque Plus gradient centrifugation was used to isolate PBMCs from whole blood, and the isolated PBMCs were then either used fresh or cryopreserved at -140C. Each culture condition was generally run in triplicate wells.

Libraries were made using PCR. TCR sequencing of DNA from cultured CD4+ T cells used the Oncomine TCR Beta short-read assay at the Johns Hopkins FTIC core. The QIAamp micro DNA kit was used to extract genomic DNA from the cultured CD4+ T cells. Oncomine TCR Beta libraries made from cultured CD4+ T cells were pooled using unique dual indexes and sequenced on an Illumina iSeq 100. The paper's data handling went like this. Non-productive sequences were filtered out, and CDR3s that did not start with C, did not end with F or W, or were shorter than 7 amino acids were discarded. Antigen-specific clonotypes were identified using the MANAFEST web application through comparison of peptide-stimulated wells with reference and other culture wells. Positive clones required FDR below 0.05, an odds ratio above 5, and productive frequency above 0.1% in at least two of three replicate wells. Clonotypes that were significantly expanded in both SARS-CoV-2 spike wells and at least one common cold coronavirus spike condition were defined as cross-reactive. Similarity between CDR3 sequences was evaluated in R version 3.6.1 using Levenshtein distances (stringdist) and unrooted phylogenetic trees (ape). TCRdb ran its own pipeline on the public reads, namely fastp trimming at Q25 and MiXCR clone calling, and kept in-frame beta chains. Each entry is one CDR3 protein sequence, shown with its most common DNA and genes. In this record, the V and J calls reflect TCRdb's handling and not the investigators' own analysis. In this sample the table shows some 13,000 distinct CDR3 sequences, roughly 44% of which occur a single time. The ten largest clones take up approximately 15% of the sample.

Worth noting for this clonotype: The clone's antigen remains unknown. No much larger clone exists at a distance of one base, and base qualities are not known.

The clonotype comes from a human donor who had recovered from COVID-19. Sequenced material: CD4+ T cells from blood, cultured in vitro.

The nucleotide sequence reads as follows: TGTGCCAGCAGCCGGGACACCCAAGAGACCCAGTACTTC. Translation gives CASSRDTQETQYF. The sequence joins TRBV6-2 or TRBV6-3 to TRBJ2-5, and TRBD1 may be the D gene, going by 6 matching bases. Between the V and J ends, shortened by 6 bases and 1 base respectively, the junction contains 9 bases. The germline V gene provides CDR1 MNHEY and CDR2 SVGEGT. Its CDR3 holds 13 amino acids, cysteine through phenylalanine. Only the CDR3 DNA is retained, 39 bases long and in frame from the first base.